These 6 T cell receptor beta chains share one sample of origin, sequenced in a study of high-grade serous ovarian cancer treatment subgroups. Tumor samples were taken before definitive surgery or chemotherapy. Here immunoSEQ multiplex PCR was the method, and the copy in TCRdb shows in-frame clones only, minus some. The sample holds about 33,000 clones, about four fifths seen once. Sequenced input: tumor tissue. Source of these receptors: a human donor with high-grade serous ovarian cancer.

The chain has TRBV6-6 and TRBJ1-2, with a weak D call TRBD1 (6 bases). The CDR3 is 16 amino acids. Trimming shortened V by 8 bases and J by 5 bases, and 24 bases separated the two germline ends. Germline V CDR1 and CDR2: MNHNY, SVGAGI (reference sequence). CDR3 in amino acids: CASYLRGQIKFYGYTF. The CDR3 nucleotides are TGTGCCAGCTACCTCCGAGGACAGATTAAATTTTATGGCTACACCTTC.

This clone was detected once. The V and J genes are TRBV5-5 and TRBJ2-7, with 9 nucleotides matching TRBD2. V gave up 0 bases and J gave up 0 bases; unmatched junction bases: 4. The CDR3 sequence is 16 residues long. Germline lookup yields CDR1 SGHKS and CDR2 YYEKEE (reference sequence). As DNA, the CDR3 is TGTGCCAGCAGCTTGGGTGGTAGCGGGGGCTCCTACGAGCAGTACTTC. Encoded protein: CASSLGGSGGSYEQYF.

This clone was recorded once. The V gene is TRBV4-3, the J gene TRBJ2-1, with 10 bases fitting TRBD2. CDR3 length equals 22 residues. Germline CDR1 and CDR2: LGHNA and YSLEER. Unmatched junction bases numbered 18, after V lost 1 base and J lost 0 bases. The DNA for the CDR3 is TGCGCCAGCAGCCAAGCGTACGAGGGGAGAGGCACTAGCGGGATCTCCTACAATGAGCAGTTCTTC. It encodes CASSQAYEGRGTSGISYNEQFF.

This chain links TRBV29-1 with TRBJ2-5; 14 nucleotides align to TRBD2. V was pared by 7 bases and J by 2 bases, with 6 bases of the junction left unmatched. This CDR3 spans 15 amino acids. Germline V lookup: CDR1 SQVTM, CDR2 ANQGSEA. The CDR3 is CSGGLAGAPQETQYF. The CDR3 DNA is TGCAGCGGGGGACTAGCGGGAGCCCCACAAGAGACCCAGTACTTC.

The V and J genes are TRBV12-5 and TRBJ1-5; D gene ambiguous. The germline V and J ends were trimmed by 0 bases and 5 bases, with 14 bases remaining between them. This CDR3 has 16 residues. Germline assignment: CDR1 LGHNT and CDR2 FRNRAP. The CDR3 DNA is TGTGCTAGTGGTTTGGTAGACGGGGAGGGAGATCAGCCCCAGCATTTT. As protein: CASGLVDGEGDQPQHF.

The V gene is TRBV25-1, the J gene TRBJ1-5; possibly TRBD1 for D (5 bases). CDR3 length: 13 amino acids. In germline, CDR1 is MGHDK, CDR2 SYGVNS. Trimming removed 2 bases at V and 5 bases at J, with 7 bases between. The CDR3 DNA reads TGTGCCAGCAGTGAACAGGGTTATCAGCCCCAGCATTTT. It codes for CASSEQGYQPQHF.